Listed below are T cell receptor beta chains from one sample, sequenced in a study of shared clonotypes between healthy human individuals. The table came from immunoSEQ multiplex PCR; TCRdb's copy has only in-frame clones and leaves some out. Here the sample spans a few hundred thousand clones, 90% to 98% being singletons. What was sequenced was memory CD8+ T cells sorted from blood. Receptors were obtained from a man aged 30 to 45 in good health. Each CDR3 is given with its conserved first and last residue. The order of the fields is V gene, J gene, D gene, CDR3 length, clone size, CDR3 DNA, CDR3 protein. A D gene is named only where the DNA matches it firmly. The listing skips clone size in some rows; elsewhere it reads once, few, many or a size class.

>TRBV10-3|TRBJ2-5|TRBD1|14|NA
TGTGCCATCAGTGAGTCGAACAGGGGAGAGACCCAGTACTTC
CAISESNRGETQYF
>TRBV27|TRBJ2-7|TRBD2|14|NA
TGTGCCAGCAGCGTCCGGGACTACGCCTACGAGCAGTACTTC
CASSVRDYAYEQYF
>TRBV11-2|TRBJ2-2|TRBD1|18|once
TGTGCCAGCAGCTTTTTTCCCGGACAGGGGGCGAACACCGGGGAGCTGTTTTTT
CASSFFPGQGANTGELFF
>TRBV11-3|TRBJ2-3|TRBD1|16|NA
TGTGCCAGCAGCTTGGGGACAGCATTAAGCACAGATACGCAGTATTTT
CASSLGTALSTDTQYF
>TRBV6-5|TRBJ2-5|TRBD1|15|few
TGTGCCAGCAGTTGGGGGACAGGGGGCGGGGAGACCCAGTACTTC
CASSWGTGGGETQYF
>TRBV19|TRBJ2-1|NA|15|NA
TGTGCCAGTAGTATCGCGGGTAGAGTATACAATGAGCAGTTCTTC
CASSIAGRVYNEQFF
>TRBV7-9|TRBJ1-2|TRBD1|13|NA
TGTGCCAGCAGCTTCAGGGGGTTGGAAGGCTACACCTTC
CASSFRGLEGYTF
>TRBV19|TRBJ2-3|TRBD2|17|NA
TGTGCCAGTAGTATTGGTCCTAGCGGGAGCGTGACAGATACGCAGTATTTT
CASSIGPSGSVTDTQYF
>TRBV10-3|TRBJ1-4|NA|14|NA
TGTGCCATCAGTGTGTCAGTAAATAATGAAAAACTGTTTTTT
CAISVSVNNEKLFF
>TRBV18|TRBJ2-5|NA|13|NA
TGTGCCAGCTCACCGATACCAGGAGAGACCCAGTACTTC
CASSPIPGETQYF
>TRBV30|TRBJ2-4|TRBD1|13|NA
TGTGCCTGGAGCCAGGGGGCGCGAAACATTCAGTACTTC
CAWSQGARNIQYF
>TRBV5-4|TRBJ2-6|NA|15|NA
TGTGCCAGCAGTCGAGGGGGGGAAGGGGCCAACGTCCTGACTTTC
CASSRGGEGANVLTF
>TRBV27|TRBJ1-5|TRBD1|18|NA
TGTGCCAGCAGTTCGACAGGGGGCGGAAAGGCTGGCAATCAGCCCCAGCATTTT
CASSSTGGGKAGNQPQHF
>TRBV5-1|TRBJ2-7|NA|14|NA
TGCGCCAGCAGAACCGGGACTTATGGCTACGAGCAGTACTTC
CASRTGTYGYEQYF
>TRBV19|TRBJ1-4|TRBD1|17|NA
TGTGCCAGTAGTATAGGGACAGGGGGCGCGACTAATGAAAAACTGTTTTTT
CASSIGTGGATNEKLFF
>TRBV29-1|TRBJ1-2|NA|8|NA
TGCAGCGTTGAGATCGGGACCTTC
CSVEIGTF
>TRBV11-2|TRBJ1-4|NA|11|NA
TGTGCCAGCAGCCGTCTTGAAAAACTGTTTTTT
CASSRLEKLFF
>TRBV7-9|TRBJ2-2|TRBD1|16|NA
TGTGCCAGCAGCTTAAGAGGGACAGGGGGCACCGGGGAGCTGTTTTTT
CASSLRGTGGTGELFF
>TRBV7-8|TRBJ1-1|NA|12|NA
TGTGCCAGCAGCTTCGATGGGGTTGAAGCTTTCTTT
CASSFDGVEAFF
>TRBV7-2|TRBJ2-3|NA|14|few
TGTGCCAGCAGCTTAGCGGGAGGCACAGATACGCAGTATTTT
CASSLAGGTDTQYF
>TRBV6-5|TRBJ2-7|TRBD2|14|NA
TGTGCCAGCAGTTACGTAGCGGGAGTGGACGAGCAGTACTTC
CASSYVAGVDEQYF
>TRBV6-5|TRBJ2-7|TRBD1|14|once
TGTGCCAGCAGTTACGGGACAGGGGACTACGAGCAGTACTTC
CASSYGTGDYEQYF
>TRBV7-6|TRBJ2-7|NA|15|NA
TGTGCCAGCAGCTTAGGGCAGGATTACTCCTACGAGCAGTACTTC
CASSLGQDYSYEQYF
>TRBV6-1|TRBJ1-2|TRBD1|17|NA
TGTGCCAGCAGTGCCGGGACAGGGGGCTTCCATATTAGTGGCTACACCTTC
CASSAGTGGFHISGYTF
>TRBV28|TRBJ2-7|NA|10|NA
TGTGCCAGCAGCCAGGTGGGGTTGTACTTC
CASSQVGLYF
>TRBV6-5|TRBJ2-7|NA|14|once
TGTGCCAGCAGTTACGGACAGATCTCCTACGAGCAGTACTTC
CASSYGQISYEQYF
>TRBV5-6|TRBJ2-3|NA|14|once
TGTGCCAGCAGCCAGCGACAGTACACAGATACGCAGTATTTT
CASSQRQYTDTQYF
>TRBV15|TRBJ2-1|TRBD2|15|NA
TGTGCCACCAGCAGAGATCTAGCGGGAGGCAATGAGCAGTTCTTC
CATSRDLAGGNEQFF
>TRBV9|TRBJ1-2|NA|16|NA
TGTGCCAGCAGCCCTCTGACAGAGCAAGACCACTATGGCTACACCTTC
CASSPLTEQDHYGYTF
>TRBV4-2|TRBJ1-2|NA|12|NA
TGTGCCAGCAGCCAGGACAGCTATGGCTACACCTTC
CASSQDSYGYTF
>TRBV19|TRBJ2-7|TRBD2|15|NA
TGTGCCAGTAGCAAATTGAAGGGACTAAACTACGAGCAGTACTTC
CASSKLKGLNYEQYF
>TRBV14|TRBJ2-7|TRBD2|15|NA
TGTGCCAGCAGCCTGGGGACTAGCGGTTCCTACGAGCAGTACTTC
CASSLGTSGSYEQYF
>TRBV14|TRBJ2-3|NA|15|NA
TGTGCCAGCAGCCGACCGGGAGCCGCTACAGATACGCAGTATTTT
CASSRPGAATDTQYF
>TRBV7-3|TRBJ2-1|TRBD2|15|few
TGTGCCAGCAGCTTCGTAGGGCGGGAGTATAATGAGCAGTTCTTC
CASSFVGREYNEQFF
>TRBV6-5|TRBJ2-7|NA|13|NA
TGTGCCAGCACGGGACTTGCCCCTCACGTGGAGTACTTC
CASTGLAPHVEYF
>TRBV29-1|TRBJ2-5|NA|12|NA
TGCAGCGTTCATTCCCTGATAGAGACCCAGTACTTC
CSVHSLIETQYF
>TRBV29-1|TRBJ2-3|NA|11|NA
TGCAGCGTCCAGGGGGGAGATACGCAGTATTTT
CSVQGGDTQYF
>TRBV9|TRBJ2-2|NA|14|NA
TGTGCCAGCAGCGGAAATTTTGGCACCGGGGAGCTGTTTTTT
CASSGNFGTGELFF
>TRBV7-8|TRBJ2-2|NA|13|NA
TGTGCCAGCAGCCCTCCGAATCGCGGGGAGCTGTTTTTT
CASSPPNRGELFF
>TRBV6-1|TRBJ2-7|NA|14|NA
TGTGCCAGCAGTGACCGGACAGCCCGCTACGAGCAGTACTTC
CASSDRTARYEQYF
>TRBV5-6|TRBJ2-5|TRBD1|17|NA
TGTGCCAGCAGCTTGACGCCGACTGGACAGGGTCGGGAGACCCAGTACTTC
CASSLTPTGQGRETQYF
>TRBV19|TRBJ2-7|TRBD2|15|once
TGTGCCAGCGTCAAGGTAGCGGGAGGGCCAGGAGAGCAGTACTTC
CASVKVAGGPGEQYF
>TRBV6-1|TRBJ2-5|NA|11|NA
TGTGCCAGCAGAAACCAAGAGACCCAGTACTTC
CASRNQETQYF
>TRBV14|TRBJ1-2|NA|13|NA
TGTGCCAGCAGCCGAATACGGACGGGGGGCTACACCTTC
CASSRIRTGGYTF
>TRBV4-1|TRBJ2-1|TRBD2|20|NA
TGCGCCAGCAGCCAACTGGGACTAGCGGGAGATCGGAGCTCCTACAATGAGCAGTTCTTC
CASSQLGLAGDRSSYNEQFF
>TRBV5-1|TRBJ1-3|NA|14|NA
TGCGCCAGCAGTGGGCCAGGCCCTTTTCGCACCATATATTTT
CASSGPGPFRTIYF